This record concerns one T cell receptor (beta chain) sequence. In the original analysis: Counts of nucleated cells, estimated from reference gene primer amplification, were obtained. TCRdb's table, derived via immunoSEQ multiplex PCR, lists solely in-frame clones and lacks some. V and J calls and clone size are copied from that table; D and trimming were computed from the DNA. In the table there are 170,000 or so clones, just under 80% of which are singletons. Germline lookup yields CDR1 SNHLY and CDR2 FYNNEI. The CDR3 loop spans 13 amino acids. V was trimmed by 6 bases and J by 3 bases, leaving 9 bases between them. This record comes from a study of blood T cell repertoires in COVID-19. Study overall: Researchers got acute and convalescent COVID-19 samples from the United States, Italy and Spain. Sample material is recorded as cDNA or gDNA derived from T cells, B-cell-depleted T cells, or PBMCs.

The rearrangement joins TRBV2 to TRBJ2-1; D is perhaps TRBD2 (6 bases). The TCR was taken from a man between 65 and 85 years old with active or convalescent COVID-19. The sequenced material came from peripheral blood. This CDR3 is CASRERVYNEQFF. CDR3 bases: TGTGCCAGCAGGGAGCGGGTCTACAATGAGCAGTTCTTC.